This is a list of T cell receptor beta chains from one sample in a study of breast tumors, draining lymph nodes, adjacent tissues. TCRdb recomputed calls from the multiplex PCR reads with MiXCR, one row per CDR3 protein. The repertoire holds 200,000 or so distinct CDR3 sequences, around 33% seen once, with 4% to 4.5% in the top ten. Sample: axillary lymph node tissue. The receptors derive from a female donor with breast cancer. Some clones in this sample may be carry-over from other donors' samples. CDR3s include the opening cysteine and the closing phenylalanine or tryptophan. The D gene is left open where the match is weak. Size is omitted from some rows. Given values are once, few, many or a class for expanded clones.

TRBJ1-1 | TRBV12-3/TRBV12-4 | - | few | CVSSLGTDKNTEAFF | TGTGTCAGCAGTTTAGGTACGGACAAGAATACTGAAGCTTTCTTT
TRBJ1-5 | TRBV12-3/TRBV12-4 | - | - | CASSLDVGGSNQPQHF | TGTGCCAGCAGTTTGGATGTCGGGGGGAGCAATCAGCCCCAGCATTTT
TRBJ2-1 | TRBV28 | TRBD2 | - | CASSILAGGPDEQFF | TGTGCCAGCAGTATACTAGCGGGGGGGCCTGATGAGCAGTTCTTC
TRBJ1-1 | TRBV20-1 | - | many | CSASRVKLSFF | TGCAGTGCCAGCAGGGTGAAGCTCTCTTTCTTT
TRBJ2-7 | TRBV5-6 | TRBD1 | many | CASSSRPGTGFHEQYF | TGTGCCAGCAGCTCGCGGCCGGGGACAGGGTTTCACGAGCAGTACTTC
TRBJ2-3 | TRBV6-1 | TRBD2 | - | CASSVGVAGGPDTQYF | TGTGCCAGCAGTGTTGGGGTAGCGGGGGGCCCAGATACGCAGTATTTT
TRBJ2-7 | TRBV11-2 | - | many | CASTRRGGYEQYF | TGTGCCAGCACCCGGCGGGGTGGGTACGAGCAGTACTTC
TRBJ2-7 | TRBV18 | - | many | CASSPQGELPYEQYF | TGTGCCAGCTCACCACAGGGAGAACTCCCCTACGAGCAGTACTTC
TRBJ1-5 | TRBV6-6 | - | many | CATRTENSNQPQHF | TGTGCCACCAGGACAGAAAATAGCAATCAGCCCCAGCATTTT
TRBJ2-7 | TRBV6-1 | TRBD1 | - | CASRRLGQGHSYEQYF | TGTGCCAGCAGGCGGCTGGGACAGGGGCACTCCTACGAGCAGTACTTC
TRBJ1-2 | TRBV15 | - | many | CATSRDPSYGYTF | TGTGCCACCAGCAGAGATCCGTCATACGGCTACACCTTC
TRBJ2-5 | TRBV20-1 | TRBD2 | many | CSAALAEVQETQYF | TGCAGTGCTGCGCTAGCGGAGGTTCAAGAGACCCAGTACTTC
TRBJ1-1 | TRBV12-1 | - | - | CASSPRGGKNTEAFF | TGTGCCAGCAGCCCCAGGGGAGGGAAGAACACTGAAGCTTTCTTT
TRBJ2-5 | TRBV20-1 | TRBD2 | many | CSARTLGRVRGETQYF | TGCAGTGCTAGAACACTCGGGAGGGTCAGGGGAGAGACCCAGTACTTC
TRBJ1-5 | TRBV7-2 | - | - | CASSLMPAAADQPQHF | TGTGCCAGCAGCTTAATGCCCGCGGCAGCTGATCAGCCCCAGCATTTT
TRBJ1-5 | TRBV6-5 | - | many | CASTPGANQPQHF | TGTGCCAGCACCCCCGGAGCTAATCAGCCCCAGCATTTT
TRBJ2-7 | TRBV14 | - | many | CASSQWERGEQYF | TGTGCCAGCAGCCAATGGGAGAGGGGGGAGCAGTACTTC
TRBJ1-2 | TRBV6-5 | TRBD1 | - | CASSKGQGRGYTF | TGTGCCAGCAGTAAAGGACAGGGCCGCGGCTACACCTTC
TRBJ2-7 | TRBV4-3 | - | - | CASSQGSTGPYEQYF | TGCGCCAGCAGCCAAGGATCGACAGGCCCCTACGAGCAGTACTTC
TRBJ2-3 | TRBV20-1 | - | - | CSAAESNIDTQYF | TGCAGTGCCGCGGAATCTAATATTGATACGCAGTATTTT
TRBJ2-2 | TRBV6-5 | TRBD2 | few | CASMGGVRTGELFF | TGTGCCAGCATGGGGGGGGTTCGGACCGGGGAGCTGTTTTTT
TRBJ2-1 | TRBV3-1 | TRBD1 | - | CPSSQGRDRVRNEQFF | TGTCCCAGCAGCCAAGGCCGGGACAGGGTTAGGAATGAGCAGTTCTTC
TRBJ2-5 | TRBV20-1 | - | - | CSARWTPPQETQYF | TGCAGTGCTAGATGGACACCTCCTCAAGAGACCCAGTACTTC
TRBJ2-5 | TRBV20-1 | TRBD2 | many | CSARDGREGRETQYF | TGCAGTGCTAGAGATGGGCGGGAGGGCCGAGAGACCCAGTACTTC
TRBJ2-5 | TRBV30 | - | - | CAWRRDFGEDQETQYF | TGTGCCTGGCGTAGAGATTTCGGGGAGGATCAAGAGACCCAGTACTTC
TRBJ1-2 | TRBV11-2 | - | many | CASSLDPRGYGYTF | TGTGCCAGCAGCTTAGATCCCAGGGGCTATGGCTACACCTTC
TRBJ1-2 | TRBV5-4 | TRBD1 | many | CASSARDRNYGYTF | TGTGCCAGCAGCGCCCGGGACAGGAACTATGGCTACACCTTC
TRBJ2-1 | TRBV6-1 | - | many | CASSEARDGGTGVSNEQFF | TGTGCCAGCAGTGAAGCGCGGGACGGAGGAACCGGTGTGTCCAATGAGCAGTTCTTC
TRBJ2-1 | TRBV19 | TRBD2 | many | CASTALAGGPYNEQFF | TGTGCCAGTACCGCACTAGCGGGGGGGCCCTACAATGAGCAGTTCTTC
TRBJ1-5 | TRBV9 | - | - | CASSAGGRSGNQPQHF | TGTGCCAGCAGCGCTGGGGGAAGAAGCGGCAATCAGCCCCAGCATTTT
TRBJ1-5 | TRBV30 | - | many | CAWSDEGNQPQHF | TGTGCCTGGAGCGACGAGGGCAATCAGCCCCAGCATTTT
TRBJ2-7 | TRBV13 | - | many | CASSLGPEGYEQYF | TGTGCCAGCAGCTTAGGACCCGAGGGCTACGAGCAGTACTTC
TRBJ2-2 | TRBV30 | - | - | CAWEQDRRAGELFF | TGTGCCTGGGAGCAGGACAGGAGGGCCGGGGAGCTGTTTTTT
TRBJ2-3 | TRBV7-2 | TRBD1 | many | CASSLSGTGIDTQYF | TGTGCCAGCAGCTTAAGTGGGACAGGTATCGATACGCAGTATTTT
TRBJ2-5 | TRBV6-1 | - | - | CASSANPPGVQETQYF | TGTGCCAGCAGCGCCAACCCGCCAGGGGTTCAAGAGACCCAGTACTTC
TRBJ2-7 | TRBV12-3/TRBV12-4 | TRBD2 | many | CASSLSGRADEQYF | TGTGCCAGCAGCCTCAGCGGGAGGGCCGACGAGCAGTACTTC
TRBJ1-1 | TRBV7-9 | - | - | CASSPMGGITEAFF | TGTGCCAGCAGCCCGATGGGGGGAATCACTGAAGCTTTCTTT
TRBJ2-5 | TRBV5-5 | - | - | CASSFTTQQETQYF | TGTGCCAGCAGCTTTACAACGCAACAGGAGACCCAGTACTTC
TRBJ2-5 | TRBV14 | - | many | CASSQDLLAETQSF | TGTGCCAGCAGCCAAGATTTGCTAGCTGAGACCCAGTCCTTC